This record covers a single T cell receptor (beta chain). Its target is unknown. The CDR3 contains 16 residues. Germline assignment: CDR1 LGHDT and CDR2 YNNKEL (reference sequence). J was trimmed by 4 bases and V by 2 bases; bases with no gene match: 6. Measured with immunoSEQ multiplex PCR; TCRdb has only the in-frame clones, and not every one. The repertoire consists of about 19,000 clones, with over 70% occurring once and the leading ten covering around a quarter. The unexposed donors gave CD4+ T cells in 2011-2018, prior to COVID-19. Isolation of CD4+ T cells took place after less than 11 days in culture. This entry is derived from a study of CD4 T cells in relation to SARS-CoV-2 and coronaviruses. Notes on the study in general: In roughly 65% of donors, memory CD4+ clonotypes crossrecognized SARS-CoV-2 and at least one common cold coronavirus spike.

The receptor was derived from a human donor in good health. The V and J genes are TRBV3-1 (or the pseudogene TRBV3-2) and TRBJ2-5; the match to TRBD2 covers 11 bases. The sequenced material came from CD4+ T cells from PBMCs, cultured in vitro. The CDR3 here is CASSQSSGLAGETQYF. CDR3 sequence (DNA): TGTGCCAGCAGCCAATCCTCCGGACTAGCGGGAGAGACCCAGTACTTC.